This TCR beta chain was sequenced in a study of blood T cells in healthy people across ages. In the study overall: Through template switching, about one barcoded beta molecule was captured per two T cells, as measured in model experiments.

Deletions cut 7 bases from V and 0 bases from J, with 15 bases between. The CDR3 is 15 amino acids. Germline CDR1 reads MGHDK; CDR2 reads SYGVNS. For this clonotype: Its target is not known.

Sample donors were healthy Caucasian individuals that came from Russia, aged roughly 6 to 100. It was with a sample-barcoded 5' primer and a J-beta primer mix that a second PCR of roughly 7 to 12 cycles was run. TCRdb re-called the 5' RACE reads with MiXCR, one entry per CDR3 protein. The table records 380,000 or so distinct CDR3 sequences, over 45% of them present only once. Regarding the study as a whole: Whereas aged donors had fewer naive CD4+ cells, long-lived donors had more of them and higher diversity. The recorded TCR beta diversity per million T cells decreased in a roughly linear manner with age.

The chain recombines TRBV25-1 with TRBJ2-5, with TRBD2 as a possible D gene (6 bases). The TCR comes from a man in his sixties in good health. The sample consisted of blood. The CDR3 spells CASTRGGAYQETQYF. The CDR3, as DNA: TGTGCCAGCACTCGGGGCGGGGCCTACCAAGAGACCCAGTACTTC.